This T cell receptor beta chain was retrieved from a study of blood T cell repertoires in COVID-19. About the study: Sample material is recorded as cDNA or gDNA derived from T cells, B-cell-depleted T cells, or PBMCs.

In the study's own analysis: Estimated nucleated cell counts came from reference gene primer amplification. Profiled with immunoSEQ multiplex PCR; TCRdb holds only in-frame clones, not every one. That table supplies the V and J calls and clone size; D and trimming were determined from the DNA. The sample has just under 300,000 clones, around 90% seen once. Per germline, CDR1 SEHNR and CDR2 FQNEAQ (reference sequence). V was trimmed by 2 bases and J by 8 bases, leaving 15 bases between them. The CDR3 is 15 residues long. The sequence was collected from a man aged 65 to 79 with acute or convalescent COVID-19. V and J are TRBV7-9 and TRBJ2-2; TRBD2 is a possible D gene (5 bases). Sequenced sample: peripheral blood. The CDR3 DNA reads TGTGCCAGCAGCTTAAGAGGCTCCAGGAGGGGGGAGCTGTTTTTT. Protein: CASSLRGSRRGELFF.